A selection of T cell receptor beta chains follows, all from one sample in a study of cytomegalovirus exposure and HLA in healthy donors. Sequencing used immunoSEQ multiplex PCR; TCRdb keeps in-frame clones, though not all of them. The sample has fewer than 150,000 clones; 74% are singletons. Material: PBMCs. The receptors derive from a woman aged 35 to 49 in good health and CMV-seropositive. CDR3s leave out the opening cysteine and the closing phenylalanine or tryptophan. Fields, in order: J gene, D gene, clone size, V gene, CDR3 length, CDR3 protein. A D gene is named only where the DNA matches it firmly. The size of a clone is reported for some rows only, either as once, few or many, or as a class for expanded clones.

j_gene: TRBJ1-2; d_gene: TRBD1; abundance: few; v_gene: TRBV5-5; len: 15; CDR3aa: ASSLGHLDRVGQGYT
j_gene: TRBJ1-2; d_gene: -; abundance: -; v_gene: TRBV15; len: 14; CDR3aa: ATSSPKELANYGYT
j_gene: TRBJ2-7; d_gene: -; abundance: -; v_gene: TRBV28; len: 10; CDR3aa: ASSPRGYEQY
j_gene: TRBJ2-3; d_gene: -; abundance: -; v_gene: TRBV7-3; len: 15; CDR3aa: ASSLRVCGTSTDTQY
j_gene: TRBJ1-1; d_gene: -; abundance: -; v_gene: TRBV6-1; len: 14; CDR3aa: ASSVLGLGENTEAF
j_gene: TRBJ2-7; d_gene: TRBD1; abundance: once; v_gene: TRBV9; len: 14; CDR3aa: ASSAGGQAKPYEQY
j_gene: TRBJ2-3; d_gene: TRBD2; abundance: -; v_gene: TRBV7-2; len: 16; CDR3aa: ASSRGLAGSRRTDTQY
j_gene: TRBJ2-4; d_gene: TRBD2; abundance: -; v_gene: TRBV27; len: 10; CDR3aa: ASASCGSGGY
j_gene: TRBJ2-1; d_gene: TRBD2; abundance: -; v_gene: TRBV7-9; len: 12; CDR3aa: ASSLGLALNEQF
j_gene: TRBJ2-7; d_gene: TRBD1; abundance: -; v_gene: TRBV4-1; len: 13; CDR3aa: ASSRGQGAFYEQY
j_gene: TRBJ2-7; d_gene: TRBD1; abundance: -; v_gene: TRBV18; len: 10; CDR3aa: ASSLDRGEQY
j_gene: TRBJ1-5; d_gene: -; abundance: -; v_gene: TRBV5-1; len: 12; CDR3aa: ASSLGMENQPQH
j_gene: TRBJ2-3; d_gene: TRBD1; abundance: -; v_gene: TRBV7-9; len: 13; CDR3aa: ASSSGQAATDTQY
j_gene: TRBJ2-3; d_gene: TRBD2; abundance: -; v_gene: TRBV29-1; len: 13; CDR3aa: SVDRVAGGTDTQY
j_gene: TRBJ2-7; d_gene: -; abundance: once; v_gene: TRBV5-5; len: 15; CDR3aa: ASSFDQRGWLNYEQY
j_gene: TRBJ1-4; d_gene: -; abundance: -; v_gene: TRBV12-5; len: 12; CDR3aa: ASARAATNEKLF
j_gene: TRBJ2-1; d_gene: TRBD2; abundance: -; v_gene: TRBV4-3; len: 18; CDR3aa: ASSQAGGLAGAALYNEQF
j_gene: TRBJ2-5; d_gene: -; abundance: -; v_gene: TRBV6-1; len: 13; CDR3aa: ASSDGRGRQETQY
j_gene: TRBJ2-7; d_gene: TRBD2; abundance: -; v_gene: TRBV4-1; len: 13; CDR3aa: ASSQDAGGNYEQY
j_gene: TRBJ1-4; d_gene: TRBD1; abundance: few; v_gene: TRBV5-1; len: 13; CDR3aa: ASRGNGTGYEKLF
j_gene: TRBJ1-1; d_gene: -; abundance: -; v_gene: TRBV7-2; len: 11; CDR3aa: ATRGTEVTEAF
j_gene: TRBJ1-2; d_gene: -; abundance: -; v_gene: TRBV4-3; len: 14; CDR3aa: ASSQDWSGELYGYT
j_gene: TRBJ2-7; d_gene: -; abundance: -; v_gene: TRBV7-9; len: 13; CDR3aa: ASSTGGFTLYEQY
j_gene: TRBJ1-2; d_gene: -; abundance: -; v_gene: TRBV19; len: 11; CDR3aa: ASSISGQYGYT
j_gene: TRBJ1-4; d_gene: -; abundance: -; v_gene: TRBV14; len: 11; CDR3aa: ASSQGWGEKLF
j_gene: TRBJ2-7; d_gene: TRBD1; abundance: -; v_gene: TRBV18; len: 12; CDR3aa: ASSGDRGPYEQY
j_gene: TRBJ1-1; d_gene: TRBD1; abundance: -; v_gene: TRBV19; len: 13; CDR3aa: ASSNDRVDHTEAF
j_gene: TRBJ2-5; d_gene: TRBD1; abundance: -; v_gene: TRBV5-4; len: 12; CDR3aa: ASSSGQGQETQY
j_gene: TRBJ2-7; d_gene: -; abundance: -; v_gene: TRBV19; len: 13; CDR3aa: ASSFTGRGPYEQY